This T cell receptor beta chain was captured by sequencing in a study of T cell responses to AZD1222 COVID-19 vaccine. In this sample, this clone turned up once. Its antigen is not identified. Clones were read by immunoSEQ multiplex PCR, and TCRdb kept only the in-frame ones, dropping some. The data show about 110,000 clones, roughly 80% seen once. With V trimmed by 4 bases and J by 7 bases, 6 bases remained unmatched. CDR3 length: 13 residues. The germline CDR1 and CDR2 sequences are SGHRS and YFSETQ. Study conclusions and caveats: Spike as a whole was targeted by vaccine-associated CD4 TCRs, dominant at 160-218 and 743-854. Donors were chiefly white British, with a greater number of females, and clonal diversity was perhaps underestimated. Every sample of the repertoires postdated the peak T cell response.

The source was peripheral blood, collected on day 0 of AZD1222 vaccination. This TCR came from an adult in good health. The chain couples TRBV5-1 to TRBJ2-7; 9 nucleotides line up with TRBD1. The CDR3 DNA reads as TGCGCCAGCAGCCCACAGGGGGCGGAGGAGCAGTACTTC. Translated, it gives CASSPQGAEEQYF.